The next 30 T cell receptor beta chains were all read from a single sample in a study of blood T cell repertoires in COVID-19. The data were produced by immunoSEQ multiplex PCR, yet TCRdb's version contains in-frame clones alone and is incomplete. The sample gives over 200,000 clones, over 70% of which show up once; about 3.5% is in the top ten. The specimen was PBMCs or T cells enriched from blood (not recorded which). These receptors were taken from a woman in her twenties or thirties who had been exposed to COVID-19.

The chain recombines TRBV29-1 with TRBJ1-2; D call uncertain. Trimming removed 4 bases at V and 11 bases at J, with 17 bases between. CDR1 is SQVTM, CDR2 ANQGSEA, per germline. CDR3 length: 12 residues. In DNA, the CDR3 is TGCAGCGTTGCTCATACGAAACACGGGTACACCTTC. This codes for CSVAHTKHGYTF.

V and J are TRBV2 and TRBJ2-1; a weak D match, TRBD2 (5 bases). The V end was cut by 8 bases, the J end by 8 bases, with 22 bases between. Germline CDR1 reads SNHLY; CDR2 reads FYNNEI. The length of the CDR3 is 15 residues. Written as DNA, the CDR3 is TGTGCCAGCCTGATAGGAGACTATCGATTCGATGAGCAGTTCTTC. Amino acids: CASLIGDYRFDEQFF.

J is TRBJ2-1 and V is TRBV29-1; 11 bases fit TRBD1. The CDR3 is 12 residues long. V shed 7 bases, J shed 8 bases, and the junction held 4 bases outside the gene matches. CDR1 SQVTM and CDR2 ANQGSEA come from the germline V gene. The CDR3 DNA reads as TGCAGCGGGGACAGGGGGAGCGATGAGCAGTTCTTC. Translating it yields CSGDRGSDEQFF.

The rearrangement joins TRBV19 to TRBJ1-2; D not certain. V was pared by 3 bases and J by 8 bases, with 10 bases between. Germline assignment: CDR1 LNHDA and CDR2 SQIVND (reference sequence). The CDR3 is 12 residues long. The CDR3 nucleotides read TGTGCCAGTAGTATCGGAGGGATGGGCTACACCTTC. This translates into CASSIGGMGYTF.

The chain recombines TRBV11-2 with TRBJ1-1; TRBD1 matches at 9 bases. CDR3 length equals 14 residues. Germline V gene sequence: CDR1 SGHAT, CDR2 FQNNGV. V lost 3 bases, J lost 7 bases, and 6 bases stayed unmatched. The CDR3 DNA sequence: TGTGCCAGCAGCTTTAGGGACAGGGAGCTTGAAGCTTTCTTT. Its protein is CASSFRDRELEAFF.

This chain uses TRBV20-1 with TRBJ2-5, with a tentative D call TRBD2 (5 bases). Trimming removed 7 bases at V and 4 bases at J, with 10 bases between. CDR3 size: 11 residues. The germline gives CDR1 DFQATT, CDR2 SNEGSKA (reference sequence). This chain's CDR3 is CSVRAGETQYF. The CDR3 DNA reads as TGCAGTGTGCGGGCGGGAGAGACCCAGTACTTC.

CDR3 DNA: TGTGCCAGCAGCCAAAACAGGGGGCAAGAGACCCAGTACTTC. It encodes CASSQNRGQETQYF. This chain connects TRBV3-1 (or the pseudogene TRBV3-2) to TRBJ2-5, with 8 bases lining up with TRBD1. The CDR3 length is 14 residues. Germline loops: CDR1 LGHDT, CDR2 YNNKEL (reference sequence). After removal of 2 bases from V and 2 bases from J, the junction contained 1 base not matched to a gene.

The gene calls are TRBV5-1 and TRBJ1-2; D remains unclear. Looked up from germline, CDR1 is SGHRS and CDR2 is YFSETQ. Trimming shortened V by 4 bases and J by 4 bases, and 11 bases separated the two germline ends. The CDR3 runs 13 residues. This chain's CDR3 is CASSGGSSYGYTF. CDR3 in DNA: TGCGCCAGCAGCGGAGGGAGTTCCTATGGCTACACCTTC.

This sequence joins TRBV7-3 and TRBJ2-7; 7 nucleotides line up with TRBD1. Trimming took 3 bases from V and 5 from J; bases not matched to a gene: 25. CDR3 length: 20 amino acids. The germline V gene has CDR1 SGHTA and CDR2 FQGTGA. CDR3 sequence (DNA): TGTGCCAGCAGCTTCCGACAGGGAAGGAGGAATTGGGCTCCGTTCCACGAGCAGTACTTC. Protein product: CASSFRQGRRNWAPFHEQYF.

DNA for the CDR3: TGTGCCAGCAGCGTAACCAGGGTGGGCACCGGGGAGCTGTTTTTT. Translated: CASSVTRVGTGELFF. The J gene is TRBJ2-2, the V gene TRBV9; a possible D gene is TRBD1 (5 bases). The germline CDR1 and CDR2 sequences are SGDLS and YYNGEE. Trimming stripped 1 base from V and 4 bases from J, with 11 bases between. The CDR3 extends over 15 amino acids.

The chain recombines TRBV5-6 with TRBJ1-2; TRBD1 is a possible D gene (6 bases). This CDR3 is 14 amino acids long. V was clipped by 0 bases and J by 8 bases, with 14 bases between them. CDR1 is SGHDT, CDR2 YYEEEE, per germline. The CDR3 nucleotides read TGTGCCAGCAGCTTGGGTGACAGGACCCGCGGCTACACCTTC. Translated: CASSLGDRTRGYTF.

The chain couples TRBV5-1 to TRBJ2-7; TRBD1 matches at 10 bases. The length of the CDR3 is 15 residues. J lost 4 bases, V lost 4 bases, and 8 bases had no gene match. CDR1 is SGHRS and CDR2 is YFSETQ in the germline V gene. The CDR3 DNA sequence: TGCGCCAGCAGCCTGACCGGGACAGGGGAGTACGAGCAGTACTTC. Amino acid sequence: CASSLTGTGEYEQYF.

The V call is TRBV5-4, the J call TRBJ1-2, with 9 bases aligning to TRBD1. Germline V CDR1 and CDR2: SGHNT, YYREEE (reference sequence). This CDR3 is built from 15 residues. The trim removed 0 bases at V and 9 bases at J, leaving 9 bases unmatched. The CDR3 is CASSLVLGTGNSYTF. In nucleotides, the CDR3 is TGTGCCAGCAGCTTGGTTCTAGGGACAGGGAACAGCTACACCTTC.

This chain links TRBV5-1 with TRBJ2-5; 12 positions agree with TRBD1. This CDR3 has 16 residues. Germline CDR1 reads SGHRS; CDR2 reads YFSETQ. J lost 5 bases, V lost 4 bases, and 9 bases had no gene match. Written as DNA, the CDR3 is TGCGCCAGCAGCGGCCGGGACAGGGGGCACGGGGAGACCCAGTACTTC. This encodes CASSGRDRGHGETQYF.

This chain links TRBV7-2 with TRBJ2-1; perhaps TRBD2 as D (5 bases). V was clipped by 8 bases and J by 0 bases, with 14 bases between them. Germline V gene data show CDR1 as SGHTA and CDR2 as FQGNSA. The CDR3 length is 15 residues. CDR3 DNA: TGTGCCAGCGGAATCGGACTCGCCTCCTACAATGAGCAGTTCTTC. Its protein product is CASGIGLASYNEQFF.

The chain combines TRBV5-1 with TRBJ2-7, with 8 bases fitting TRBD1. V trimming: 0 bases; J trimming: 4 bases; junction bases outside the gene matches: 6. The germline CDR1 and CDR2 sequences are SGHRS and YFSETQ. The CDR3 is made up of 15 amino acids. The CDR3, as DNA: TGCGCCAGCAGCTTGGGGACAGGGTTTTCTTACGAGCAGTACTTC. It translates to CASSLGTGFSYEQYF.

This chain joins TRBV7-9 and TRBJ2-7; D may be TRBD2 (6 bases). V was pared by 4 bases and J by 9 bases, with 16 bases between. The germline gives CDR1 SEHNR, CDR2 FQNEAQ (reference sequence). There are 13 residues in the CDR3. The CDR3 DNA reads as TGTGCCAGCAGCTCGTCAAGGGAGGTGGCGCAGTACTTC. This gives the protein CASSSSREVAQYF.

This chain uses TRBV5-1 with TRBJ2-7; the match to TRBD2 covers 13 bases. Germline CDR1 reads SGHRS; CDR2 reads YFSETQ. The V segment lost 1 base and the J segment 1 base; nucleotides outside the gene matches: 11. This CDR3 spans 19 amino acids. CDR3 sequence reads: CASSLRGLAGELSSYEQYF. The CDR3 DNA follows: TGCGCCAGCAGCTTGCGTGGACTAGCGGGAGAGTTGTCGTCCTACGAGCAGTACTTC.

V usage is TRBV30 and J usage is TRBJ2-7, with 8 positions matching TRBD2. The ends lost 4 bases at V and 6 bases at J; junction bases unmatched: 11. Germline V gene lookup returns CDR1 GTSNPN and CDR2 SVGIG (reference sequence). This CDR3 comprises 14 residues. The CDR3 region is CAWTRGRTDSEQYF. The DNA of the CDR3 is TGTGCCTGGACCCGCGGGAGGACCGATAGCGAGCAGTACTTC.

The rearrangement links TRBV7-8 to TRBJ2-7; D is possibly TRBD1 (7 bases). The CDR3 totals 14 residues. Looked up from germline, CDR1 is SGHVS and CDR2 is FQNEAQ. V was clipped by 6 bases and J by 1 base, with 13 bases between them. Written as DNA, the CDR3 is TGTGCCAGCAGTCAGGGGGACTTGTCCTACGAGCAGTACTTC. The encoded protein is CASSQGDLSYEQYF. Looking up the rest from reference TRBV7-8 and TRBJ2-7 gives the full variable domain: GAGVSQSPRYKVAKRGQDVALRCDPISGHVSLFWYQQALGQGPEFLTYFQNEAQLDKSGLPSDRFFAERPEGSVSTLKIQRTQQEDSAVYLCASSQGDLSYEQYFGPGTRLTVT.

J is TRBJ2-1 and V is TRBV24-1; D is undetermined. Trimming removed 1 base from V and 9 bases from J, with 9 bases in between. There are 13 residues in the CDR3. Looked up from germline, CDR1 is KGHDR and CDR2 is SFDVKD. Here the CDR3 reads CATSDLHYAEQFF. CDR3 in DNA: TGTGCCACCAGTGATTTACATTATGCTGAGCAGTTCTTC.

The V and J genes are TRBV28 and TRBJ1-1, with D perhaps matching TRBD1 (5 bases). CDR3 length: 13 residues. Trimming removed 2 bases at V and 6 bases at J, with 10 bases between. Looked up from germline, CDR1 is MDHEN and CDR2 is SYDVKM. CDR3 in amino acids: CASSLVRVAEAFF. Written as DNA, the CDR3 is TGTGCCAGCAGTTTAGTCAGGGTGGCTGAAGCTTTCTTT.

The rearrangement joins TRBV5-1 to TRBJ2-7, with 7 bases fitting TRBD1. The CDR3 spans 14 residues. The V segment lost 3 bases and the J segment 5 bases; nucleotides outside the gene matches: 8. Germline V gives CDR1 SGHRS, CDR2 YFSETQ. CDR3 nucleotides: TGCGCCAGCAGCTCCACCTTCGACAGGGACGAGCAGTACTTC. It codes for CASSSTFDRDEQYF.

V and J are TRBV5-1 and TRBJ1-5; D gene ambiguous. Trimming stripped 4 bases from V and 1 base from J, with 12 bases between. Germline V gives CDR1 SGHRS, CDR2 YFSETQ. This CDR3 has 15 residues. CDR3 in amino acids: CASSPRGESNQPQHF. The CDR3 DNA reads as TGCGCCAGCAGCCCGCGCGGGGAGAGCAATCAGCCCCAGCATTTT.

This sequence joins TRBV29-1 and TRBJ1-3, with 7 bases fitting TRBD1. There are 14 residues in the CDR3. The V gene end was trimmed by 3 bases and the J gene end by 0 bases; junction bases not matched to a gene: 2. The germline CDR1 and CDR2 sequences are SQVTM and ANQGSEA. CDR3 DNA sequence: TGCAGCGTTGACCGGGACAGCTCTGGAAACACCATATATTTT. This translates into CSVDRDSSGNTIYF. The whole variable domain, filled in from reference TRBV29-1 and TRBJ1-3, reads SAVISQKPSRDICQRGTSLTIQCQVDSQVTMMFWYRQQPGQSLTLIATANQGSEATYESGFVIDKFPISRPNLTFSTLTVSNMSPEDSSIYLCSVDRDSSGNTIYFGEGSWLTVV.

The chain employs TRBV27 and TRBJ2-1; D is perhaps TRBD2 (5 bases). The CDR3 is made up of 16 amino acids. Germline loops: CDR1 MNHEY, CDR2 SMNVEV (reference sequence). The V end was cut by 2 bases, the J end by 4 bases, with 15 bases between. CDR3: CASSLRSSGGYNEQFF. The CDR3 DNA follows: TGTGCCAGCAGTTTACGATCAAGCGGTGGGTACAATGAGCAGTTCTTC.

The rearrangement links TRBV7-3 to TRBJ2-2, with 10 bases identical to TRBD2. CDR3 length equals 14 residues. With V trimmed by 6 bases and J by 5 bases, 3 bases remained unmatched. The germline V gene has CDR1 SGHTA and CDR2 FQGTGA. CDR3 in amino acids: CASRRLAGTGELFF. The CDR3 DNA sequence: TGTGCCAGCAGGCGACTAGCGGGTACCGGGGAGCTGTTTTTT.

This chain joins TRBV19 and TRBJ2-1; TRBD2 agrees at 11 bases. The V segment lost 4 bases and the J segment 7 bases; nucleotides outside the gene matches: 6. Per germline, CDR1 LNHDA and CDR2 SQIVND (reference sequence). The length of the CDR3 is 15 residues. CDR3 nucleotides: TGTGCCAGTAGTACTAGCGGGGGGTTTTGGAATGAGCAGTTCTTC. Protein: CASSTSGGFWNEQFF.

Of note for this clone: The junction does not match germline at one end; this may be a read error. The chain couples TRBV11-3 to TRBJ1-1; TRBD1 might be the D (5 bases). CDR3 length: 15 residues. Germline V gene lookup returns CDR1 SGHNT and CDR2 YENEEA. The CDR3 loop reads CASSLGGGLNTKAFF. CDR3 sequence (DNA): TGTGCCAGCAGCTTAGGGGGGGGACTGAACACTAAAGCTTTCTTT.

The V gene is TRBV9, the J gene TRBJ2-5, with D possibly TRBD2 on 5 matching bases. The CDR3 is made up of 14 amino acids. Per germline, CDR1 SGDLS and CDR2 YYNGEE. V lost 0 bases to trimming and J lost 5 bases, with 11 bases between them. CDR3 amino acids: CASSVGIQRETQYF. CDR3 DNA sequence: TGTGCCAGCAGCGTAGGCATCCAGCGGGAGACCCAGTACTTC.